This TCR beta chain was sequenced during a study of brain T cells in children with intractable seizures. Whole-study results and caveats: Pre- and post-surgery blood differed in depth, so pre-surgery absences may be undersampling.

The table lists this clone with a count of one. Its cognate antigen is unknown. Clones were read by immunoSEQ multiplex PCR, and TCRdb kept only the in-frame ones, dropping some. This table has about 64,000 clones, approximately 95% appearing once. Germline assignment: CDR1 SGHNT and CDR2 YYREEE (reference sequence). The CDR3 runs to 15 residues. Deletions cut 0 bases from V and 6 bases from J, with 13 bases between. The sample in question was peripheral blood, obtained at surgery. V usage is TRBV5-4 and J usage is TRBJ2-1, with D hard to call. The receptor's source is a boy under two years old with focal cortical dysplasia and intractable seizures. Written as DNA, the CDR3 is TGTGCCAGCAGCTTGGTGGGTTTCAAGGGCAATGAGCAGTTCTTC. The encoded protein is CASSLVGFKGNEQFF.